Each of the 11 T cell receptor beta chains below was sequenced from the same sample in a study of cytomegalovirus exposure and HLA in healthy donors. The assay was immunoSEQ multiplex PCR, and TCRdb's table has in-frame clones only and misses some. The sample shows approximately 120,000 clones, roughly 95% of them seen only once. Specimen: PBMCs. These receptor sequences come from a man younger than 35 in good health and CMV-seronegative.

This clone has only one observation. This sequence joins TRBV5-1 and TRBJ2-3, with 13 bases aligning to TRBD2. Germline CDR1 and CDR2: SGHRS and YFSETQ. This CDR3 comprises 17 residues. The ends lost 1 base at V and 4 bases at J; junction bases unmatched: 6. The CDR3 region is CASSLLGLAGSADTQYF. CDR3 sequence (DNA): TGCGCCAGCAGCTTGTTGGGACTAGCGGGGTCCGCAGATACGCAGTATTTT.

The V and J genes are TRBV19 and TRBJ2-2; 7 bases are shared with TRBD2. Germline V gene lookup returns CDR1 LNHDA and CDR2 SQIVND (reference sequence). The length of the CDR3 is 15 residues. V lost 7 bases, J lost 0 bases, and 5 bases stayed unmatched. The CDR3: CASTSSGANTGELFF. The CDR3 DNA follows: TGTGCCAGTACCTCTAGCGGAGCGAACACCGGGGAGCTGTTTTTT.

V usage is TRBV5-1 and J usage is TRBJ2-7; D possibly corresponds to TRBD2 (6 bases). The CDR3 sequence is 15 residues long. V shed 0 bases and J shed 1 base, with 11 bases lying between them. Germline loops: CDR1 SGHRS, CDR2 YFSETQ. CDR3: CASSLGGGTSYEQYF. CDR3 in DNA: TGCGCCAGCAGCTTGGGGGGCGGGACTTCCTACGAGCAGTACTTC.

This chain joins TRBV11-1 and TRBJ2-2; 7 bases are a match to TRBD2. This CDR3 is built from 17 residues. Per the germline V gene, CDR1 is SGHAT and CDR2 is FQDESV (reference sequence). Losses at the gene ends were 0 bases for V and 4 bases for J; bases not matched to a gene: 8. Here the CDR3 reads CASSLALPSGVTGELFF. DNA for the CDR3: TGTGCCAGCAGCTTAGCGCTGCCTAGCGGAGTCACCGGGGAGCTGTTTTTT.

The chain uses TRBV6-5 and TRBJ2-7; 11 nucleotides agree with TRBD2. Germline CDR1 is MNHEY and CDR2 is SVGAGI. The CDR3 spans 12 residues. V dropped 11 bases and J dropped 3; count of bases not matched to a gene: 3. The CDR3 coding sequence is TGTGCCGCGGGACTAGCGGACTACGAGCAGTACTTC. It encodes CAAGLADYEQYF.

This clone was detected only once. The rearrangement joins TRBV30 to TRBJ2-7; no firm D call. CDR3 length equals 12 residues. Germline values: CDR1 GTSNPN, CDR2 SVGIG (reference sequence). Between the trimmed V and J ends, which lost 1 base and 9 bases, there was a span of 13 bases. The CDR3 protein is CAWSAMELRQYF. CDR3 nucleotides: TGTGCCTGGAGTGCTATGGAGCTGCGGCAGTACTTC.

The chain uses TRBV7-3 and TRBJ1-1; TRBD1 matches at 7 bases. CDR3 length: 13 amino acids. The V gene's germline CDR1 is SGHTA and CDR2 FQGTGA. After removal of 4 bases from V and 7 bases from J, the junction contained 6 bases not matched to a gene. CDR3 residues: CASSSRGPSEAFF. CDR3 bases: TGTGCCAGCAGCTCTAGGGGGCCGAGTGAAGCTTTCTTT.

This rearrangement joins TRBV6-5 to TRBJ1-2; the D is unclear. The CDR3 has 16 amino acids. V lost 2 bases, J lost 0 bases, and 13 bases lay in between. Germline lookup yields CDR1 MNHEY and CDR2 SVGAGI. The CDR3 reads CASSYDFYSANYGYTF. CDR3 bases: TGTGCCAGCAGTTACGACTTTTATTCTGCTAACTATGGCTACACCTTC.

The chain is built from TRBV19 and TRBJ2-7, with 9 bases lining up with TRBD2. Germline V gene lookup returns CDR1 LNHDA and CDR2 SQIVND (reference sequence). Germline trimming cut 3 bases from V and 2 bases from J; bases unmatched to any gene: 5. The CDR3 loop spans 15 amino acids. Written as DNA, the CDR3 is TGTGCCAGTAGTATTCGACTAGCGGCAGCCTACGAGCAGTACTTC. It is translated as CASSIRLAAAYEQYF.

The chain combines TRBV4-3 with TRBJ1-2; TRBD1 might be the D (6 bases). CDR3 length: 13 amino acids. With 8 bases removed from V and 3 bases from J, the gap between germline ends came to 13 bases. CDR1 and CDR2 (germline): LGHNA, YSLEER. The CDR3 sequence is CASGDQGYYGYTF. CDR3 nucleotides: TGCGCCAGCGGCGACCAGGGGTACTATGGCTACACCTTC.

The V call is TRBV4-1, the J call TRBJ1-1; D is unclear. Trimming pared 3 bases from V and 7 bases from J, leaving 12 bases between. CDR3 size: 13 residues. CDR1 is MGHRA and CDR2 is YSYEKL in the germline V gene. CDR3 DNA sequence: TGCGCCAGCAGCCACGCTCAAGCCCGTGAAGCTTTCTTT. This codes for CASSHAQAREAFF.